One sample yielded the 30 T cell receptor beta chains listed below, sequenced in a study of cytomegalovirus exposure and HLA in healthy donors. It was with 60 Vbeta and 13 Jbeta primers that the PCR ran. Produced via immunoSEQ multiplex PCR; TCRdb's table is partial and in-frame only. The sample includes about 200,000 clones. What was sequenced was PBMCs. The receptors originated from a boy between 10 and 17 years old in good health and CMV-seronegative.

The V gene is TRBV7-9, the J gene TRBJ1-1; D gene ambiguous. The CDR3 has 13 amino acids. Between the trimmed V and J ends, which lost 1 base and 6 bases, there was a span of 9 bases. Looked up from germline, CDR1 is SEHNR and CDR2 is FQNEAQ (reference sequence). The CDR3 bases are TGTGCCAGCAGCTTAGTTTCAGGCCCTGAAGCTTTCTTT. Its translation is CASSLVSGPEAFF.

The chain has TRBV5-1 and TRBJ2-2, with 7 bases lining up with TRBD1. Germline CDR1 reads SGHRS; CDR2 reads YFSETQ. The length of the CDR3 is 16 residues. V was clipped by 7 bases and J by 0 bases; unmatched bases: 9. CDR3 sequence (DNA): TGCGCCAGCTTCGAGAAGACAGGGTCGAACACCGGGGAGCTGTTTTTT. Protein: CASFEKTGSNTGELFF.

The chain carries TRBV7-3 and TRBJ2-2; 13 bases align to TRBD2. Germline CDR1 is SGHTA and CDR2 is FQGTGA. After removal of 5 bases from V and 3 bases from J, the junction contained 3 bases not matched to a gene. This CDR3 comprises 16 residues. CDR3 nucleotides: TGTGCCAGCAGCGCAGGACTAGCGGGGGACACCGGGGAGCTGTTTTTT. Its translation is CASSAGLAGDTGELFF. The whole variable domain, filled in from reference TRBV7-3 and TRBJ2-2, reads GAGVSQTPSNKVTEKGKYVELRCDPISGHTALYWYRQSLGQGPEFLIYFQGTGAADDSGLPNDRFFAVRPEGSVSTLKIQRTERGDSAVYLCASSAGLAGDTGELFFGEGSRLTVL.

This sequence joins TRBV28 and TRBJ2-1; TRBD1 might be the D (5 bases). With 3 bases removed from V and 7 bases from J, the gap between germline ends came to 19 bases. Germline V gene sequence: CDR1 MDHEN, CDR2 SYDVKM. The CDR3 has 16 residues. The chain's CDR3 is CASSLSRADRGNEQFF. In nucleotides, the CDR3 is TGTGCCAGCAGTTTGTCACGGGCCGACAGAGGAAATGAGCAGTTCTTC.

CDR3 region: CASSSSGGDHNEQFF. The CDR3 nucleotides read TGTGCCAGCAGCAGTAGCGGGGGGGATCACAATGAGCAGTTCTTC. The chain couples TRBV9 to TRBJ2-1, with TRBD2 identical over 11 bases. Trimming cost V 4 bases and J 5 bases; bases outside gene matches: 5. CDR3 length equals 15 residues. Germline V gene lookup returns CDR1 SGDLS and CDR2 YYNGEE.

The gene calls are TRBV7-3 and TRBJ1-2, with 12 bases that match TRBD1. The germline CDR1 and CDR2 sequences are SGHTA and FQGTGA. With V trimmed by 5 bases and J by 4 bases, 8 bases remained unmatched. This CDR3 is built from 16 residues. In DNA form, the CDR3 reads TGTGCCAGCAGCGGGGACAGGGGGCGCTTGGCCTATGGCTACACCTTC. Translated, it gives CASSGDRGRLAYGYTF.

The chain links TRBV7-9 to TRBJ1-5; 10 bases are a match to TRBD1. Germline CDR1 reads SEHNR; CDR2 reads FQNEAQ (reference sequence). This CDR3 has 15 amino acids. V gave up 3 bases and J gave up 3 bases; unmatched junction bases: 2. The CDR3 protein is CASSFGQGDNQPQHF. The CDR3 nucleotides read TGTGCCAGCAGCTTCGGACAGGGGGACAATCAGCCCCAGCATTTT.

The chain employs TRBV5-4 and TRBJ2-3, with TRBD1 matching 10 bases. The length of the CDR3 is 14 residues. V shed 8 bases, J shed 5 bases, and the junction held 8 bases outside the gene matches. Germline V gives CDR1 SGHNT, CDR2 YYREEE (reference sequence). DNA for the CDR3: TGTGCCAGTGGGGGACAGGGGCGACGAGATACGCAGTATTTT. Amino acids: CASGGQGRRDTQYF.

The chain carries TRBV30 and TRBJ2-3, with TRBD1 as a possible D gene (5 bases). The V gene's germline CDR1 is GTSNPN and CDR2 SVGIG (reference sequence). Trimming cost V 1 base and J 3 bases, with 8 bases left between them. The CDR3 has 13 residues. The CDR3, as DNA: TGTGCCTGGAGTGCAGGGCGGACAGATACGCAGTATTTT. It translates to CAWSAGRTDTQYF. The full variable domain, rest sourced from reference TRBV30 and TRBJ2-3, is SQTIHQWPATLVQPVGSPLSLECTVEGTSNPNLYWYRQAAGRGLQLLFYSVGIGQISSEVPQNLSASRPQDRQFILSSKKLLLSDSGFYLCAWSAGRTDTQYFGPGTRLTVL.

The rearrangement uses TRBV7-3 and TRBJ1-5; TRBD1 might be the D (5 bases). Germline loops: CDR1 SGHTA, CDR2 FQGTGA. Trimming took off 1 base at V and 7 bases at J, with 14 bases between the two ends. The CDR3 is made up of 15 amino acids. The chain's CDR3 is CASSLRGGEGQPQHF. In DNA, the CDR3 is TGTGCCAGCAGCTTAAGGGGGGGAGAGGGGCAGCCCCAGCATTTT.

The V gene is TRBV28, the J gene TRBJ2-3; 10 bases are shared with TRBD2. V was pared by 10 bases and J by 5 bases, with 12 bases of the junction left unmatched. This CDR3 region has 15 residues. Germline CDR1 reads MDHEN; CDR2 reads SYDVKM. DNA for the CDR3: TGTGCCACGGTCGAGACCAGCGGGGGGGTAGATACGCAGTATTTT. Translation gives CATVETSGGVDTQYF.

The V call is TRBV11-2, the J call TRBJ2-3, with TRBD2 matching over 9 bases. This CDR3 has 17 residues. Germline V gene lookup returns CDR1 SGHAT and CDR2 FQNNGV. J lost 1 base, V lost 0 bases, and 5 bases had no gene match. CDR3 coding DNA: TGTGCCAGCAGCTTAGACTCTAGCGGGGCTCGCACAGATACGCAGTATTTT. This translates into CASSLDSSGARTDTQYF.

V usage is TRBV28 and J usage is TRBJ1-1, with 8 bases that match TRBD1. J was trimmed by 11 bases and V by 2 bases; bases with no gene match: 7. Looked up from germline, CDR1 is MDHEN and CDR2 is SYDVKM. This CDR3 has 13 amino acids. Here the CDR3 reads CASSLDRGLGAFF. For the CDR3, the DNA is TGTGCCAGCAGTTTAGACAGGGGCCTCGGGGCTTTCTTT. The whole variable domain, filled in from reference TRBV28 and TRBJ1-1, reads DVKVTQSSRYLVKRTGEKVFLECVQDMDHENMFWYRQDPGLGLRLIYFSYDVKMKEKGDIPEGYSVSREKKERFSLILESASTNQTSMYLCASSLDRGLGAFFGQGTRLTVV.

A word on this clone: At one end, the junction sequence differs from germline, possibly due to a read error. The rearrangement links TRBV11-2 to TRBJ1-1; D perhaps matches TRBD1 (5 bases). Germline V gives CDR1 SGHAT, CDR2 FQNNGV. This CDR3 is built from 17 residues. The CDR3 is CASGLDGRARSNTEAFF. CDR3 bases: TGTGCCAGCGGCTTAGATGGCAGGGCCAGGTCGAACACTGAAGCTTTCTTT.

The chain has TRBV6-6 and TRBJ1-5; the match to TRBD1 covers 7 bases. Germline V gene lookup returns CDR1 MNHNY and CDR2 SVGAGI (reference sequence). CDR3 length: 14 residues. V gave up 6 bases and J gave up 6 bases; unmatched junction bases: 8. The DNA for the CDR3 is TGTGCCAGCAGCCCAGGGACAGACGGTCAGCCCCAGCATTTT. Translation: CASSPGTDGQPQHF.

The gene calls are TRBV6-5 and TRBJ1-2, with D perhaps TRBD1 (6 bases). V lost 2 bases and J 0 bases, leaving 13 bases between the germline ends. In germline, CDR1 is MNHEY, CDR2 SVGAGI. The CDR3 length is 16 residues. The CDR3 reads CASSYRVGQTNYGYTF. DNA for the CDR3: TGTGCCAGCAGTTACCGGGTTGGACAGACTAACTATGGCTACACCTTC.

The CDR3 reads CASSRGTAPRGGGELFF. DNA for the CDR3: TGTGCCAGCAGTAGAGGGACAGCACCCCGGGGAGGCGGGGAGCTGTTTTTT. The chain uses TRBV28 and TRBJ2-2; weak D call: TRBD1 (7 bases). Germline-derived CDR1 and CDR2 are MDHEN and SYDVKM. Deletions cut 5 bases from V and 7 bases from J, with 23 bases between. The CDR3 is made up of 17 amino acids.

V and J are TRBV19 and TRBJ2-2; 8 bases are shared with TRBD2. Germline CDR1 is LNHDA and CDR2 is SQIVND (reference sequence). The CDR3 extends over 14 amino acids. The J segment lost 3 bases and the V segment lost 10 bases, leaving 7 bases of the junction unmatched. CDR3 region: CAIRGLGDTGELFF. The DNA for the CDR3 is TGTGCCATAAGGGGACTAGGTGACACCGGGGAGCTGTTTTTT.

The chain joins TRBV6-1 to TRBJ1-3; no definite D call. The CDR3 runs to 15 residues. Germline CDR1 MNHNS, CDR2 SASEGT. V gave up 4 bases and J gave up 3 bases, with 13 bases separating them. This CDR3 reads CASSARWPDGNTIYF. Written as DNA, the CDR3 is TGTGCCAGCAGTGCGAGGTGGCCAGATGGAAACACCATATATTTT.

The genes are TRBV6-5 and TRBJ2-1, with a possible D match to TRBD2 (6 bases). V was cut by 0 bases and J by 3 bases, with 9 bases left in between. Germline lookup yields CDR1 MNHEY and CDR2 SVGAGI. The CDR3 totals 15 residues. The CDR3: CASSYSAGRYNEQFF. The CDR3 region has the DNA TGTGCCAGCAGTTACTCGGCGGGGCGCTACAATGAGCAGTTCTTC.

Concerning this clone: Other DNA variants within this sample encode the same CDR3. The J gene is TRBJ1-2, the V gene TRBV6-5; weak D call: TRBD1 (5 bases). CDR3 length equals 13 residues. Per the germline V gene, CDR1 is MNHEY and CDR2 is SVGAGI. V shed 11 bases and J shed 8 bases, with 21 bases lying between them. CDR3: CAARPPWGEGYTF. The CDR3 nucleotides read TGTGCCGCCAGGCCCCCGTGGGGGGAAGGCTACACCTTC.

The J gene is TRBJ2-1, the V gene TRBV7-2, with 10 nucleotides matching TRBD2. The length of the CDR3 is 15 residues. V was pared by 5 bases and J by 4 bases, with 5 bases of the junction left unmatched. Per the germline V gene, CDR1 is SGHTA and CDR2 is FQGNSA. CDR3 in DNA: TGTGCCAGCAGCACTCTAGCGGGGGCATACAATGAGCAGTTCTTC. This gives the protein CASSTLAGAYNEQFF.

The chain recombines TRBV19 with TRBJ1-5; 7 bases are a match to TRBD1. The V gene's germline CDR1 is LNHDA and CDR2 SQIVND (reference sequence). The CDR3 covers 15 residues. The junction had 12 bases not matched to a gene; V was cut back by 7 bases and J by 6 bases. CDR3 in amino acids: CASTVTGVGSQPQHF. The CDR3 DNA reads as TGTGCCAGTACCGTTACAGGGGTAGGGAGTCAGCCCCAGCATTTT.

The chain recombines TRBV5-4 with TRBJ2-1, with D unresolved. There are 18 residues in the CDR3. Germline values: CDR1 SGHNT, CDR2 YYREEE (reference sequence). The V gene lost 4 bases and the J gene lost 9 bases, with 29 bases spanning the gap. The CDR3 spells CASSPVQIVALGLGEQFF. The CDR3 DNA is TGTGCCAGCAGCCCCGTTCAGATTGTGGCCCTAGGCCTAGGTGAGCAGTTCTTC.

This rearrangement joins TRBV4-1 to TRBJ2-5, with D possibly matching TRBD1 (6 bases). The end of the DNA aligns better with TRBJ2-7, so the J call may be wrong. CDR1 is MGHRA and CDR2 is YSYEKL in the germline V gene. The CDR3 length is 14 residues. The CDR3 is CASSQVRQGYEQYF. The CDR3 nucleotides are TGCGCCAGCAGCCAAGTGCGGCAGGGGTACGAGCAGTACTTC.

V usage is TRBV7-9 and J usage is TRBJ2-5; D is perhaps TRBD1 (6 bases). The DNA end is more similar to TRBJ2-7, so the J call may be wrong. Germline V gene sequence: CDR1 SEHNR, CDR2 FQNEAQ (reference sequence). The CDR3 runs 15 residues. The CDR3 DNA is TGTGCCAGCAGCCCCCGAGGTCAGGGGACCTACGAGCAGTACTTC. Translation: CASSPRGQGTYEQYF.

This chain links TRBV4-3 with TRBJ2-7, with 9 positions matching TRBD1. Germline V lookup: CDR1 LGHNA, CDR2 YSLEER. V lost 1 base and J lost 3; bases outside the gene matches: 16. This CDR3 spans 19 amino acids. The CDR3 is CASSQGHPTRQGVIYEQYF. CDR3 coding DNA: TGCGCCAGCAGCCAAGGACATCCCACTCGACAGGGGGTTATCTACGAGCAGTACTTC.

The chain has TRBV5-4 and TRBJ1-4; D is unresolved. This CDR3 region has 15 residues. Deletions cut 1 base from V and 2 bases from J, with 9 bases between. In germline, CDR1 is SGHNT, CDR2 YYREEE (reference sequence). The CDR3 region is CASSLSGGTNEKLFF. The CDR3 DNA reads TGTGCCAGCAGCTTGTCCGGCGGGACTAATGAAAAACTGTTTTTT.

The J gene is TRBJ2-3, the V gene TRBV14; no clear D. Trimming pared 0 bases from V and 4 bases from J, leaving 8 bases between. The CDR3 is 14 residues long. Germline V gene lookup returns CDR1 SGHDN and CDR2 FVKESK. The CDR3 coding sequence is TGTGCCAGCAGCCAAGATTTTATGTCAGATACGCAGTATTTT. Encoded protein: CASSQDFMSDTQYF.

The CDR3 is CASSLLREGYGYTF. For the CDR3, the DNA is TGTGCCAGCAGCTTATTGAGGGAGGGGTATGGCTACACCTTC. V is TRBV7-9 and J is TRBJ1-2; TRBD1 might be the D (5 bases). Germline V gives CDR1 SEHNR, CDR2 FQNEAQ (reference sequence). The CDR3 loop spans 14 amino acids. V lost 2 bases to trimming and J lost 5 bases, with 12 bases between them.